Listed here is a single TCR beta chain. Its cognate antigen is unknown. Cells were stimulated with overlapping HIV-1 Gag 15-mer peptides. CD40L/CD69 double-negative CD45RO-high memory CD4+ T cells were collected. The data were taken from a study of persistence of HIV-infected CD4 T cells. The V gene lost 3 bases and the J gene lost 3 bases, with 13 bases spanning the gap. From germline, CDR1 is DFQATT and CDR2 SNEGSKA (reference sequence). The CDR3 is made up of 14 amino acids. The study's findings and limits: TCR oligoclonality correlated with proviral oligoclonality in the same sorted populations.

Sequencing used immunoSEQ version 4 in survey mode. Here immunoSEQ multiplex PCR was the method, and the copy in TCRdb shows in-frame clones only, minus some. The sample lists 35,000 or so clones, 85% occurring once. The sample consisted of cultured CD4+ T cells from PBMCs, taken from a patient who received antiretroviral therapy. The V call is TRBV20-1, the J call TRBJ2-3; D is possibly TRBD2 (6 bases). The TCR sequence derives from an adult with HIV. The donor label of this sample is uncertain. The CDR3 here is CSASDGGGTDTQYF. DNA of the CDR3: TGCAGTGCTAGTGACGGGGGAGGTACAGATACGCAGTATTTT.